Shown below are 18 T cell receptor beta chains from a single sample sequenced in a study of neurological immune-mediated disorders. From the 5' RACE reads, TCRdb called clonotypes with MiXCR, one entry per CDR3 protein. Of 65,000 to 85,000 distinct CDR3 sequences listed, 3.2% are singletons. The sample comprised PBMCs. The origin of the receptors is a woman in her fifties or sixties with multiple sclerosis.

There are many counts of this clonotype. The chain couples TRBV27 to TRBJ2-2, with no clear D. This CDR3 is built from 13 residues. Germline loops: CDR1 MNHEY, CDR2 SMNVEV (reference sequence). V lost 2 bases and J lost 1, with 2 bases in between. The CDR3 sequence is CASSLMNTGELFF. Here the CDR3 DNA reads TGTGCCAGCAGTTTAATGAACACCGGGGAGCTGTTTTTT.

This clonotype turned up a few times. The chain uses TRBV6-5 and TRBJ2-1; D remains unclear. Trimming left V 5 bases short and J 10 bases short, with 12 bases between. CDR1 is MNHEY, CDR2 SVGAGI, per germline. The CDR3 has 12 amino acids. CDR3 amino acids: CASSTRSSEQFF. The CDR3 nucleotides are TGTGCCAGCAGTACCCGATCCTCGGAGCAGTTCTTC.

This clonotype was detected ten times or more. The chain uses TRBV6-5 and TRBJ1-2, with D possibly being TRBD1 (6 bases). Germline assignment: CDR1 MNHEY and CDR2 SVGAGI. CDR3 length: 12 amino acids. Trimming stripped 8 bases from V and 8 bases from J, with 15 bases between. The CDR3 protein is CASGLAGGGYTF. The CDR3 DNA sequence: TGTGCCAGCGGCCTGGCGGGGGGCGGCTACACCTTC.

This clonotype was recorded at least ten times. This sequence joins TRBV7-2 and TRBJ2-1; D not resolved. Trimming shortened V by 1 base and J by 8 bases, and 12 bases separated the two germline ends. CDR1 is SGHTA, CDR2 FQGNSA, per germline. CDR3 length equals 14 residues. This CDR3 reads CASSLVPVRDEQFF. DNA of the CDR3: TGTGCCAGCAGCTTAGTCCCAGTAAGGGATGAGCAGTTCTTC.

This clonotype occurred many times. The chain combines TRBV7-8 with TRBJ2-2; 7 nucleotides align to TRBD2. Germline V lookup: CDR1 SGHVS, CDR2 FQNEAQ. This CDR3 has 14 residues. V lost 6 bases to trimming and J lost 0 bases; unmatched junction nucleotides: 1. Written as DNA, the CDR3 is TGTGCCAGCAGGAGCGGGACGAACACCGGGGAGCTGTTTTTT. It translates to CASRSGTNTGELFF.

At least ten counts were recorded for this clonotype. The genes are TRBV5-1 and TRBJ2-6, with D uncertain. Germline values: CDR1 SGHRS, CDR2 YFSETQ. V dropped 8 bases and J dropped 1 base, with 7 bases sitting between them. This CDR3 has 13 amino acids. The CDR3 DNA is TGCGCCAGTACATCATCTGGGGCCAACGTCCTGACTTTC. As protein: CASTSSGANVLTF.

This clonotype was detected ten times or more. The chain uses TRBV5-1 and TRBJ1-4, with 8 bases fitting TRBD1. The V segment lost 4 bases and the J segment 4 bases; nucleotides outside the gene matches: 9. The germline V gene has CDR1 SGHRS and CDR2 YFSETQ. The CDR3 loop spans 16 amino acids. The CDR3 spells CASSIGQGMVNEKLFF. The CDR3, as DNA: TGCGCCAGCAGCATCGGACAGGGTATGGTTAATGAAAAACTGTTTTTT.

The rearrangement joins TRBV2 to TRBJ1-1; maybe TRBD1 (6 bases). V lost 7 bases, J lost 5 bases, and 20 bases lay in between. The CDR3 covers 15 residues. Germline CDR1 is SNHLY and CDR2 is FYNNEI. CDR3 coding DNA: TGTGCCAGCACCCCCCGGGGGGCGAGGAGTACTGAAGCTTTCTTT. It yields the protein CASTPRGARSTEAFF.

This clonotype was seen many times. The V and J genes are TRBV29-1 and TRBJ2-7, with 7 bases that match TRBD2. Germline V gene sequence: CDR1 SQVTM, CDR2 ANQGSEA. CDR3 length: 13 residues. With 7 bases clipped from V and 1 base from J, the junction kept 7 bases outside the gene matches. Written as DNA, the CDR3 is TGCAGCGCCTCCCGCGGGGGATCCTACGAGCAGTACTTC. Protein sequence: CSASRGGSYEQYF.

At least ten counts were recorded for this clonotype. The J gene is TRBJ1-5, the V gene TRBV28; possibly TRBD1 for D (5 bases). The germline V and J ends were trimmed by 5 bases and 1 base, with 12 bases remaining between them. The CDR3 totals 15 residues. Per germline, CDR1 MDHEN and CDR2 SYDVKM. CDR3 loop: CASSILWGSNQPQHF. Here the CDR3 DNA reads TGTGCCAGCAGTATCTTATGGGGGAGCAATCAGCCCCAGCATTTT.

This clonotype was seen many times. This rearrangement joins TRBV20-1 to TRBJ2-7, with TRBD2 matching over 12 bases. Trimming cost V 6 bases and J 4 bases; bases outside gene matches: 7. The CDR3 runs to 14 residues. Germline loops: CDR1 DFQATT, CDR2 SNEGSKA (reference sequence). CDR3 sequence reads: CSAPPGLAGYEQYF. The DNA of the CDR3 is TGCAGTGCACCACCGGGACTAGCGGGTTACGAGCAGTACTTC.

This clonotype came up many times. The V call is TRBV12-3 or TRBV12-4, the J call TRBJ2-2; no reliable D call. The V end was cut by 1 base, the J end by 7 bases, with 7 bases between. The CDR3 extends over 13 amino acids. The DNA for the CDR3 is TGTGCCAGCAGTTTAGTTCTAGTCGGGGAGCTGTTTTTT. Translated: CASSLVLVGELFF.

This clonotype was seen many times. This chain uses TRBV20-1 with TRBJ2-3, with D maybe TRBD2 (5 bases). With 3 bases removed from V and 0 bases from J, the gap between germline ends came to 10 bases. This CDR3 is built from 14 residues. Germline loops: CDR1 DFQATT, CDR2 SNEGSKA (reference sequence). Here the CDR3 reads CSARDGLSTDTQYF. The CDR3 bases are TGCAGTGCTAGGGATGGACTCAGCACAGATACGCAGTATTTT.

This clonotype was seen at least ten times. The V gene is TRBV29-1, the J gene TRBJ2-3; TRBD2 agrees at 11 bases. Germline V gene lookup returns CDR1 SQVTM and CDR2 ANQGSEA. The V and J ends lost 7 bases and 3 bases, in that order; junction bases with no gene match: 9. CDR3 length: 15 residues. CDR3 DNA sequence: TGCAGCGCCTACGGGTCTAGCGGGGGGACAGATACGCAGTATTTT. Translating gives CSAYGSSGGTDTQYF.

As concerns this clonotype: This may be a read error, as it is one base from a much larger clone. The rearrangement joins TRBV2 to TRBJ1-6; the D is unclear. The CDR3 is 15 residues long. CDR1 SNHLY and CDR2 FYNNEI come from the germline V gene. The CDR3 coding sequence is TGTGCCAGCAGTGAAAGGCAGGCCGTGGGGTCACCCCTCAACTTT. It translates to CASSERQAVGSPLNF.

In this sample, this clonotype turned up many times. V usage is TRBV20-1 and J usage is TRBJ2-7, with D tentatively TRBD2 (6 bases). CDR3 length equals 14 residues. V lost 0 bases to trimming and J lost 7 bases, with 16 bases between them. Per germline, CDR1 DFQATT and CDR2 SNEGSKA (reference sequence). In DNA, the CDR3 is TGCAGTGCTAGAGAGGGGGGAGCTTGGCGAGAGCAGTACTTC. Translation gives CSAREGGAWREQYF.

This clonotype was seen at least ten times. The chain employs TRBV20-1 and TRBJ1-1; D is uncertain. Germline loops: CDR1 DFQATT, CDR2 SNEGSKA (reference sequence). This CDR3 comprises 12 residues. Trimming cost V 7 bases and J 3 bases, with 12 bases left between them. CDR3 coding DNA: TGCAGTGGCCTCAAGGCGGACACTGAAGCTTTCTTT. It is translated as CSGLKADTEAFF.

This clonotype was detected ten times or more. The chain uses TRBV5-1 and TRBJ2-2; unclear D gene. CDR1 and CDR2 from the germline V gene are SGHRS and YFSETQ. The CDR3 contains 13 residues. V gave up 2 bases and J gave up 2 bases, with 4 bases separating them. CDR3 sequence (DNA): TGCGCCAGCAGCTTCCCCAACACCGGGGAGCTGTTTTTT. Its translation: CASSFPNTGELFF. The full variable domain, in which reference TRBV5-1 and TRBJ2-2 provide the parts outside the CDR3, is KAGVTQTPRYLIKTRGQQVTLSCSPISGHRSVSWYQQTPGQGLQFLFEYFSETQRNKGNFPGRFSGRQFSNSRSEMNVSTLELGDSALYLCASSFPNTGELFFGEGSRLTVL.